Listed below are T cell receptor beta chains from one sample, sequenced in a study of blood T cell repertoires in COVID-19. Profiled with immunoSEQ multiplex PCR; TCRdb holds only in-frame clones, not every one. This table holds over 200,000 clones, around 85% found once. Sequencing was carried out using peripheral blood. Every receptor here comes from a human donor in a cohort sampled during active COVID-19. The CDR3 runs from the conserved cysteine through the conserved F or W. The order of the fields is D gene, J gene, V gene, clone size, CDR3 protein, CDR3 DNA. D genes are given only for firm matches. Expanded clones get a size class; other rows say once, few or many, or leave the size out.

d_call: TRBD1; j_call: TRBJ1-5; v_call: TRBV18; clone_size: -; cdr3_aa: CASSGQGFDQPQHF; cdr3_nt: TGTGCCAGCTCAGGACAGGGGTTCGATCAGCCCCAGCATTTT
d_call: TRBD1; j_call: TRBJ1-6; v_call: TRBV30; clone_size: -; cdr3_aa: CAWSTGQGNSPLHF; cdr3_nt: TGTGCCTGGAGCACCGGACAGGGTAATTCACCCCTCCACTTT
d_call: TRBD1; j_call: TRBJ2-2; v_call: TRBV19; clone_size: few; cdr3_aa: CASSRGRGRTGELFF; cdr3_nt: TGTGCCAGTAGTAGGGGCAGGGGGCGGACCGGGGAGCTGTTTTTT
d_call: TRBD1; j_call: TRBJ1-2; v_call: TRBV27; clone_size: -; cdr3_aa: CASSSHSDRVYGYTF; cdr3_nt: TGTGCCAGCAGTTCCCACTCGGACAGGGTATATGGCTACACCTTC
d_call: -; j_call: TRBJ1-3; v_call: TRBV7-9; clone_size: once; cdr3_aa: CASSLLPGAYSGNTIYF; cdr3_nt: TGTGCCAGCAGCTTGTTACCCGGAGCCTACTCTGGAAACACCATATATTTT
d_call: -; j_call: TRBJ2-2; v_call: TRBV27; clone_size: many; cdr3_aa: CASSFRDSSGELFF; cdr3_nt: TGTGCCAGCAGTTTCCGAGACTCCAGCGGGGAGCTGTTTTTT
d_call: -; j_call: TRBJ2-6; v_call: TRBV4-3; clone_size: once; cdr3_aa: CASSQKTSFSSGANVLTF; cdr3_nt: TGCGCCAGCAGCCAGAAAACTAGTTTCTCCTCTGGGGCCAACGTCCTGACTTTC
d_call: TRBD1; j_call: TRBJ2-2; v_call: TRBV6-5; clone_size: -; cdr3_aa: CASSMVGGPTGELFF; cdr3_nt: TGTGCCAGCAGTATGGTAGGGGGCCCCACCGGGGAGCTGTTTTTT
d_call: -; j_call: TRBJ2-1; v_call: TRBV7-9; clone_size: -; cdr3_aa: CASTRAGGRYNEQFF; cdr3_nt: TGTGCCAGCACGCGCGCGGGCGGCAGATACAATGAGCAGTTCTTC
d_call: TRBD2; j_call: TRBJ2-5; v_call: TRBV6-5; clone_size: once; cdr3_aa: CASGSGRLLETQYF; cdr3_nt: TGTGCCAGCGGCAGCGGGAGGCTACTGGAGACCCAGTACTTC
d_call: -; j_call: TRBJ1-6; v_call: TRBV11-2; clone_size: -; cdr3_aa: CASSLGGRAQPLHF; cdr3_nt: TGTGCCAGCAGCTTAGGGGGGCGAGCTCAACCCCTCCACTTT
d_call: -; j_call: TRBJ2-3; v_call: TRBV7-9; clone_size: -; cdr3_aa: CASSLELSRTDTQYF; cdr3_nt: TGTGCCAGCAGCTTAGAATTGAGTCGCACAGATACGCAGTATTTT
d_call: -; j_call: TRBJ1-2; v_call: TRBV10-3; clone_size: few; cdr3_aa: CAISDILSGYTF; cdr3_nt: TGTGCCATCAGTGACATTCTATCTGGCTACACCTTC
d_call: TRBD1; j_call: TRBJ1-1; v_call: TRBV2; clone_size: -; cdr3_aa: CASSRTGGSEAFF; cdr3_nt: TGTGCCAGCAGTCGGACAGGGGGCTCTGAAGCTTTCTTT
d_call: -; j_call: TRBJ2-1; v_call: TRBV7-8; clone_size: -; cdr3_aa: CASSLGGTHYNEQFF; cdr3_nt: TGTGCCAGCAGCTTAGGCGGGACCCACTACAATGAGCAGTTCTTC
d_call: TRBD2; j_call: TRBJ2-1; v_call: TRBV19; clone_size: -; cdr3_aa: CASTMTSGRLFF; cdr3_nt: TGTGCCAGTACTATGACTAGCGGGAGGCTGTTCTTC
d_call: TRBD2; j_call: TRBJ2-3; v_call: TRBV20-1; clone_size: once; cdr3_aa: CSANRGGQYF; cdr3_nt: TGCAGTGCTAACCGGGGGGGGCAGTATTTT
d_call: -; j_call: TRBJ2-7; v_call: TRBV5-8; clone_size: -; cdr3_aa: CASSPAPSRTYEQYF; cdr3_nt: TGTGCCAGCAGCCCGGCGCCTAGCCGAACCTACGAGCAGTACTTC
d_call: -; j_call: TRBJ2-3; v_call: TRBV15; clone_size: once; cdr3_aa: CATSKEGEGEETDTQYF; cdr3_nt: TGTGCCACCAGCAAAGAAGGAGAAGGGGAGGAAACAGATACGCAGTATTTT
d_call: -; j_call: TRBJ1-5; v_call: TRBV4-2; clone_size: -; cdr3_aa: CASSPNTAGLSNQPQHF; cdr3_nt: TGTGCCAGCAGCCCAAATACCGCGGGGTTGAGCAATCAGCCCCAGCATTTT
d_call: TRBD2; j_call: TRBJ2-7; v_call: TRBV6-2/TRBV6-3; clone_size: -; cdr3_aa: CASSYQVREVLWTYEQYF; cdr3_nt: TGTGCCAGCAGTTACCAGGTGCGGGAGGTTCTATGGACCTACGAGCAGTACTTC
d_call: -; j_call: TRBJ2-2; v_call: TRBV7-2; clone_size: -; cdr3_aa: CASSARVASQSGELFF; cdr3_nt: TGTGCCAGCAGCGCCCGGGTCGCTAGCCAGAGCGGGGAGCTGTTTTTT
d_call: TRBD2; j_call: TRBJ2-7; v_call: TRBV7-2; clone_size: -; cdr3_aa: CASSLSGGRAPYEQYF; cdr3_nt: TGTGCCAGCAGCTTAAGTGGCGGGAGGGCCCCCTACGAGCAGTACTTC
d_call: -; j_call: TRBJ1-3; v_call: TRBV7-2; clone_size: -; cdr3_aa: CASSLAGTHTGNTIYF; cdr3_nt: TGTGCCAGCAGCTTAGCCGGGACACATACTGGAAACACCATATATTTT
d_call: TRBD1; j_call: TRBJ1-2; v_call: TRBV28; clone_size: -; cdr3_aa: CASSLIGTGTNYGYTF; cdr3_nt: TGTGCCAGCAGTTTAATTGGGACAGGGACTAACTATGGCTACACCTTC
d_call: TRBD2; j_call: TRBJ2-7; v_call: TRBV5-6; clone_size: -; cdr3_aa: CASSFNGGYEQYF; cdr3_nt: TGTGCCAGCAGCTTCAACGGGGGGTACGAGCAGTACTTC
d_call: -; j_call: TRBJ2-7; v_call: TRBV9; clone_size: -; cdr3_aa: CASSPGKAEQYF; cdr3_nt: TGTGCCAGCAGCCCAGGGAAGGCCGAGCAGTACTTC
d_call: -; j_call: TRBJ2-5; v_call: TRBV29-1; clone_size: -; cdr3_aa: CSVELRAAETQYF; cdr3_nt: TGCAGCGTTGAGTTGCGGGCCGCAGAGACCCAGTACTTC
d_call: -; j_call: TRBJ2-3; v_call: TRBV20-1; clone_size: -; cdr3_aa: CSASLGKAGDTQYF; cdr3_nt: TGCAGTGCTAGTCTCGGGAAAGCGGGAGATACGCAGTATTTT
d_call: -; j_call: TRBJ1-1; v_call: TRBV6-6; clone_size: few; cdr3_aa: CASSYANEAFF; cdr3_nt: TGTGCCAGCAGTTACGCTAATGAAGCTTTCTTT
d_call: -; j_call: TRBJ2-1; v_call: TRBV7-3; clone_size: few; cdr3_aa: CASSLHNEQFF; cdr3_nt: TGTGCCAGCAGCCTACACAATGAGCAGTTCTTC
d_call: -; j_call: TRBJ2-7; v_call: TRBV5-8; clone_size: -; cdr3_aa: CASSLGSGAHEQYF; cdr3_nt: TGTGCCAGCAGCTTGGGGAGTGGGGCACACGAGCAGTACTTC
d_call: TRBD1; j_call: TRBJ1-2; v_call: TRBV12-3/TRBV12-4; clone_size: -; cdr3_aa: CASRSGQLYGYTF; cdr3_nt: TGTGCCAGCAGATCGGGACAGCTATATGGCTACACCTTC
d_call: -; j_call: TRBJ2-7; v_call: TRBV4-1; clone_size: -; cdr3_aa: CASSQLQVSYEQYF; cdr3_nt: TGCGCCAGCAGCCAACTACAGGTTTCCTACGAGCAGTACTTC